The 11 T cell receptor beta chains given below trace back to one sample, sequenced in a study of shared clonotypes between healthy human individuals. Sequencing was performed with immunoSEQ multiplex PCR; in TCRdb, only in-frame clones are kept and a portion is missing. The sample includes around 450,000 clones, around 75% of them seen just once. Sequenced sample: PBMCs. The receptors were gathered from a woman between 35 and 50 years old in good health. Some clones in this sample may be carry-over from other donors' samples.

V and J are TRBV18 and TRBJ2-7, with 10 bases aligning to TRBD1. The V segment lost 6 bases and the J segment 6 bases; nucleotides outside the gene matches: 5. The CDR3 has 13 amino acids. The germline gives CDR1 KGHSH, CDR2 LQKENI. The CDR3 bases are TGTGCCAGCTCGACCGGGACAGGGGTCGAGCAGTACTTC. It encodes CASSTGTGVEQYF.

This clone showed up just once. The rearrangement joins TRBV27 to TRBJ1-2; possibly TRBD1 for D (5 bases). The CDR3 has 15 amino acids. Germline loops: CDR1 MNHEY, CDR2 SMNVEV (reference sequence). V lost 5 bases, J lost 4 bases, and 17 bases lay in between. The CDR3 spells CASSRGGGLSYGYTF. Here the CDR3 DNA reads TGTGCCAGCAGTCGAGGTGGGGGACTCAGCTATGGCTACACCTTC.

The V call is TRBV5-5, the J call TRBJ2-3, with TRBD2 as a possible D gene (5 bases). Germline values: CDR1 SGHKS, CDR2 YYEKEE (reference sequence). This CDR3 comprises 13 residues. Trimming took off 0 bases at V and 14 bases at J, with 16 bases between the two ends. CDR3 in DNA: TGTGCCAGCAGCTTGGCCGATAGGCTAGCTCCGTATTTT. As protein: CASSLADRLAPYF.

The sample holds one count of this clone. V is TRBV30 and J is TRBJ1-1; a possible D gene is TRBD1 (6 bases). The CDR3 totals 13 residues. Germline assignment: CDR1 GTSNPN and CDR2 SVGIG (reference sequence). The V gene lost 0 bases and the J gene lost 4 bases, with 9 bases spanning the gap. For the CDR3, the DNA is TGTGCCTGGAGTGTGGGGGGCCCCACTGAAGCTTTCTTT. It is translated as CAWSVGGPTEAFF.

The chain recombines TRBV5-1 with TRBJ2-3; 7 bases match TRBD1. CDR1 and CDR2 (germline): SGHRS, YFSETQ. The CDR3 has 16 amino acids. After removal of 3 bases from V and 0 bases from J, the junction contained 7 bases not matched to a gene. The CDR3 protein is CASSWTATGSTDTQYF. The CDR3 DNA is TGCGCCAGCAGCTGGACGGCGACAGGGAGCACAGATACGCAGTATTTT.

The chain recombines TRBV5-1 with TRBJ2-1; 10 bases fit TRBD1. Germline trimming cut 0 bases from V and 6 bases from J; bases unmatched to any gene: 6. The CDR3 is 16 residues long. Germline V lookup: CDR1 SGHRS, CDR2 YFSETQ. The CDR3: CASSLGGTGVRNEQFF. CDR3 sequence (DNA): TGCGCCAGCAGCTTGGGAGGGACAGGGGTTCGCAATGAGCAGTTCTTC.

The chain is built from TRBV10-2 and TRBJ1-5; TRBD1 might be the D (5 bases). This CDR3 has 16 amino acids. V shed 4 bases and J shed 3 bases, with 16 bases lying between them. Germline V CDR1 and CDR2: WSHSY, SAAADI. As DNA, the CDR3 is TGCGCCAGCAGTGGAGGCGGGGGAGGGTTCAATCAGCCCCAGCATTTT. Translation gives CASSGGGGGFNQPQHF.

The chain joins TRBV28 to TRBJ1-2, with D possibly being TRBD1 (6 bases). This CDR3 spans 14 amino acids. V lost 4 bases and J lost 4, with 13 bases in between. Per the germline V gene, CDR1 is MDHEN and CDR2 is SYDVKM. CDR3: CASSSRGGSYGYTF. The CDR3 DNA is TGTGCCAGCAGTTCTAGGGGGGGATCCTATGGCTACACCTTC.

This CDR3 is CASSEGGTQYF. The CDR3 coding sequence is TGTGCCAGCAGTGAGGGAGGGACCCAGTACTTC. The chain joins TRBV6-6 to TRBJ2-5, with a possible D match to TRBD2 (6 bases). The CDR3 covers 11 residues. Trimming took 5 bases from V and 7 from J, leaving 8 bases between them. Germline V gives CDR1 MNHNY, CDR2 SVGAGI (reference sequence).

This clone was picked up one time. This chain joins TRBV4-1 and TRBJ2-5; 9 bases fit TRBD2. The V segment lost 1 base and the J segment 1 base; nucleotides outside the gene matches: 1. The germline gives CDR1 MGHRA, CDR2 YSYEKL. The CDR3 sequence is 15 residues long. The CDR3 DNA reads TGCGCCAGCAGCCAAGGGACTAGCGTCCAAGAGACCCAGTACTTC. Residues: CASSQGTSVQETQYF.

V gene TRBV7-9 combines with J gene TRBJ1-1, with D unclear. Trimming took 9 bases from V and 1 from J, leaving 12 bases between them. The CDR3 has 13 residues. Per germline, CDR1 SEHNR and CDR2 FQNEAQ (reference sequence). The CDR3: CASRVAKNTEAFF. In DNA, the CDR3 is TGTGCCAGTAGGGTGGCTAAGAACACTGAAGCTTTCTTT.